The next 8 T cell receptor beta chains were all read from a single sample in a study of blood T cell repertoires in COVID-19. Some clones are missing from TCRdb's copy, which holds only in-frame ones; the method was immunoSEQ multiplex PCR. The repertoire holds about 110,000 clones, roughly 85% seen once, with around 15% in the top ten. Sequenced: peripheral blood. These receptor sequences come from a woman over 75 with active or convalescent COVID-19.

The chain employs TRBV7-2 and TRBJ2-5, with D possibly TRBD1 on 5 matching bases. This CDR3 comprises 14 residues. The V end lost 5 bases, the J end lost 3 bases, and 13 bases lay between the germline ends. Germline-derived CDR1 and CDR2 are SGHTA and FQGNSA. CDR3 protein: CASSPGIWEETQYF. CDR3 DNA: TGTGCCAGCAGCCCAGGGATATGGGAAGAGACCCAGTACTTC. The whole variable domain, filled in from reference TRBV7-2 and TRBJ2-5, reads GAGVSQSPSNKVTEKGKDVELRCDPISGHTALYWYRQSLGQGLEFLIYFQGNSAPDKSGLPSDRFSAERTGGSVSTLTIQRTQQEDSAVYLCASSPGIWEETQYFGPGTRLLVL.

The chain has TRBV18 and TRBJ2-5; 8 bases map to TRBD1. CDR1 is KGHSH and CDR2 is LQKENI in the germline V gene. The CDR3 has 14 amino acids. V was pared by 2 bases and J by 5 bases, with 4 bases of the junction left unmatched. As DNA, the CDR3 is TGTGCCAGCTCACCAGGGACAGGAGGGGAGACCCAGTACTTC. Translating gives CASSPGTGGETQYF.

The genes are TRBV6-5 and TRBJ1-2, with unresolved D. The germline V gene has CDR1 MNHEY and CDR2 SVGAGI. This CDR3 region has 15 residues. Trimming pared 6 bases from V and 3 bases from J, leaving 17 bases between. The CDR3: CASSPSRPADYGYTF. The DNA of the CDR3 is TGTGCCAGCAGCCCGAGTAGGCCCGCGGACTATGGCTACACCTTC.

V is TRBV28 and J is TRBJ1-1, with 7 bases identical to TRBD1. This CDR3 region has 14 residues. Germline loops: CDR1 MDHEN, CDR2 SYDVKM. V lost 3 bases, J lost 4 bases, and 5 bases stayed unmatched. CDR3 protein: CASSLVRDSTEAFF. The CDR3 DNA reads TGTGCCAGCAGTTTGGTGAGGGACAGCACTGAAGCTTTCTTT.

CDR3 in amino acids: CASSHRVNQPQHF. CDR3 DNA sequence: TGTGCCAGCAGCCACAGGGTCAATCAGCCCCAGCATTTT. V and J are TRBV6-2 or TRBV6-3 and TRBJ1-5; tentative D call: TRBD1 (6 bases). The CDR3 sequence is 13 residues long. V shed 6 bases and J shed 3 bases, with 9 bases lying between them. Germline CDR1 MNHEY, CDR2 SVGEGT.

The CDR3, as DNA: TGTGCCAGCTCTCCAAAAGGCGCTAGCGGTAGGAATGAGCAGTTCTTC. Protein product: CASSPKGASGRNEQFF. The gene calls are TRBV9 and TRBJ2-1; 7 bases are shared with TRBD2. The CDR3 spans 16 residues. The V and J ends lost 7 bases and 7 bases, in that order; junction bases with no gene match: 17. CDR1 is SGDLS, CDR2 YYNGEE, per germline.

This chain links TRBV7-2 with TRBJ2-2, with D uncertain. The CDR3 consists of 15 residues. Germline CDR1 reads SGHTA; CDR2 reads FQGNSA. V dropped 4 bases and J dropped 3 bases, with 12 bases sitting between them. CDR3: CASSSPGSHTGELFF. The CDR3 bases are TGTGCCAGCAGCTCACCCGGGTCGCACACCGGGGAGCTGTTTTTT.

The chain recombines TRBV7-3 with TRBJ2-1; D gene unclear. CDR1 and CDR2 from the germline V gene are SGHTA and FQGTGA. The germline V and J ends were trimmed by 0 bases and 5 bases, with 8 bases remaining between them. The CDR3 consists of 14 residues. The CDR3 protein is CASSLTAANNEQFF. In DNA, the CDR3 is TGTGCCAGCAGCTTAACGGCGGCGAACAATGAGCAGTTCTTC.